The 27 T cell receptor beta chains below were found in one sample sequenced in a study of T cell changes during pregnancy in multiple sclerosis. Assay: immunoSEQ multiplex PCR; the TCRdb copy retains only in-frame clones and omits some. Of 28,000 or so clones in the sample, roughly 86% were seen once. The material was CD8+ T cells from peripheral blood mononuclear cells, obtained in the second trimester of pregnancy. The source of these receptors is a female donor with multiple sclerosis, enrolled in a pregnancy study.

CDR3 sequence: CASSYGLSHNEQFF. CDR3 DNA sequence: TGTGCCAGCAGTTACGGACTTTCCCACAATGAGCAGTTCTTC. The chain links TRBV6-5 to TRBJ2-1; a weak D match, TRBD2 (5 bases). Germline V CDR1 and CDR2: MNHEY, SVGAGI. The CDR3 has 14 amino acids. The ends were cut back, 2 bases at V and 5 bases at J, with 10 bases in the middle.

This chain uses TRBV7-5 with TRBJ1-4; TRBD1 is the table's D call and was not checked against the DNA. TRBV7-5 has pseudogene status. There are 18 residues in the CDR3. CDR3 region: CARSHVGDREALHEKLFF. Written as DNA, the CDR3 is TGTGCCAGAAGCCACGTGGGGGACAGGGAGGCCCTACATGAAAAACTGTTTTTT.

Sample share makes this clone medium-sized. The rearrangement links TRBV15 to TRBJ2-5, with 7 bases matching TRBD1. The germline gives CDR1 LNHNV, CDR2 YYDKDF (reference sequence). J was trimmed by 4 bases and V by 0 bases; bases with no gene match: 5. The CDR3 covers 15 residues. CDR3 residues: CATSRDPTGVETQYF. DNA of the CDR3: TGTGCCACCAGCAGAGACCCCACAGGGGTAGAGACCCAGTACTTC.

This chain connects TRBV7-2 to TRBJ2-7; 7 bases line up with TRBD2. Germline CDR1 SGHTA, CDR2 FQGNSA. Losses at the gene ends were 4 bases for V and 2 bases for J; bases not matched to a gene: 5. The CDR3 sequence is 14 residues long. The DNA of the CDR3 is TGTGCCAGCAGCTACCTCGCGGGGGCCTACGAGCAGTACTTC. Translating it yields CASSYLAGAYEQYF.

This clone was recorded only once. V gene TRBV4-1 combines with J gene TRBJ1-2; 12 positions match TRBD1. The V gene end was trimmed by 4 bases and the J gene end by 3 bases; junction bases not matched to a gene: 3. This CDR3 spans 15 amino acids. The V gene's germline CDR1 is MGHRA and CDR2 YSYEKL. CDR3 nucleotide sequence: TGCGCCAGCAGCCCGGGACAGGGGGCGGACTATGGCTACACCTTC. As protein: CASSPGQGADYGYTF.

A single count supports this clone. The chain uses TRBV21-1 and TRBJ1-1; TRBD1 reflects the table's D call only, with no check against the DNA. TRBV21-1 is labeled a pseudogene. This CDR3 has 14 amino acids. DNA for the CDR3: TGTGCCAGCAGCAATCTCACACCTAACACTGAAGCTTTCTTT. Protein: CASSNLTPNTEAFF.

The count of this clone is one. This chain connects TRBV19 to TRBJ1-2; D is perhaps TRBD1 (6 bases). The CDR3 loop spans 17 amino acids. In germline, CDR1 is LNHDA, CDR2 SQIVND (reference sequence). The ends were cut back, 3 bases at V and 8 bases at J, with 25 bases in the middle. DNA for the CDR3: TGTGCCAGTAGTATCGGGCTGCTGCGGGGGGCCTTTTGGGGCTACACCTTC. Amino acid sequence: CASSIGLLRGAFWGYTF.

The gene calls are TRBV15 and TRBJ2-6; perhaps TRBD2 as D (5 bases). The ends were cut back, 1 base at V and 4 bases at J, with 11 bases in the middle. Germline assignment: CDR1 LNHNV and CDR2 YYDKDF (reference sequence). This CDR3 comprises 16 residues. The CDR3 DNA is TGTGCCACCAGCAGAGCCGAGGGTTCAGGGGCCAACGTCCTGACTTTC. Translation: CATSRAEGSGANVLTF. The entire variable domain, with the rest obtained from reference TRBV15 and TRBJ2-6, is as follows: DAMVIQNPRYQVTQFGKPVTLSCSQTLNHNVMYWYQQKSSQAPKLLFHYYDKDFNNEADTPDNFQSRRPNTSFCFLDIRSPGLGDTAMYLCATSRAEGSGANVLTFGAGSRLTVL.

This clone was observed a few times. J is TRBJ1-2 and V is TRBV5-4; 7 bases fit TRBD1. V lost 4 bases and J lost 3; bases outside the gene matches: 6. The CDR3 has 14 amino acids. The germline V gene has CDR1 SGHNT and CDR2 YYREEE (reference sequence). The CDR3 is CASSADRDDYGYTF. CDR3 nucleotide sequence: TGTGCCAGCAGCGCCGACAGGGACGACTATGGCTACACCTTC.

The chain is built from TRBV15 and TRBJ1-3; no clear D gene. The germline gives CDR1 LNHNV, CDR2 YYDKDF (reference sequence). This CDR3 has 14 residues. The ends were cut back, 5 bases at V and 0 bases at J, with 8 bases in the middle. The CDR3 DNA is TGTGCCACCAGCGAGGATCTCTCTGGAAACACCATATATTTT. It is translated as CATSEDLSGNTIYF.

This chain joins TRBV5-6 and TRBJ2-7, with 9 bases lining up with TRBD1. Germline V gene sequence: CDR1 SGHDT, CDR2 YYEEEE. The ends lost 6 bases at V and 0 bases at J; junction bases unmatched: 10. This CDR3 has 16 residues. CDR3 region: CASTSFGTGSSYEQYF. CDR3 DNA sequence: TGTGCCAGCACCTCATTCGGGACAGGGAGCTCCTACGAGCAGTACTTC. The whole variable domain, remainder taken from reference TRBV5-6 and TRBJ2-7, is DAGVTQSPTHLIKTRGQQVTLRCSPKSGHDTVSWYQQALGQGPQFIFQYYEEEERQRGNFPDRFSGHQFPNYSSELNVNALLLGDSALYLCASTSFGTGSSYEQYFGPGTRLTVT.

This rearrangement joins TRBV2 to TRBJ2-3, with 11 bases fitting TRBD2. The CDR3 covers 18 residues. V was pared by 5 bases and J by 2 bases, with 12 bases of the junction left unmatched. Germline V gene sequence: CDR1 SNHLY, CDR2 FYNNEI. CDR3 nucleotides: TGTGCCAGCAGTTTGGACAGGGAGGGACTAGCGGACACAGATACGCAGTATTTT. It specifies CASSLDREGLADTDTQYF.

The chain is built from TRBV29-1 and TRBJ1-2; 8 bases are shared with TRBD1. J gave up 6 bases and V 5 bases, and 2 bases lay outside the gene matches. The CDR3 sequence is 11 residues long. In germline, CDR1 is SQVTM, CDR2 ANQGSEA. The CDR3 DNA is TGCAGCGTTCAGGGGGCAAATGGCTACACCTTC. Its protein product is CSVQGANGYTF.

This chain uses TRBV5-1 with TRBJ1-4; TRBD1 might be the D (6 bases). This CDR3 region has 13 residues. Germline CDR1 reads SGHRS; CDR2 reads YFSETQ. V lost 2 bases, J lost 6 bases, and 8 bases lay in between. The CDR3 DNA follows: TGCGCCAGCAGCTTAGGGGGGGATGAAAAACTGTTTTTT. Translated, it gives CASSLGGDEKLFF.

The genes are TRBV9 and TRBJ2-2, with 8 bases aligning to TRBD2. V lost 4 bases and J lost 6; bases outside the gene matches: 11. Germline-derived CDR1 and CDR2 are SGDLS and YYNGEE. The CDR3 length is 16 residues. The CDR3 here is CASSPFRSGGAGELFF. CDR3 coding DNA: TGTGCCAGCAGCCCCTTCCGGAGCGGGGGTGCCGGGGAGCTGTTTTTT.

V is TRBV6-6 and J is TRBJ1-5; D is unresolved. The germline V gene has CDR1 MNHNY and CDR2 SVGAGI (reference sequence). CDR3 length: 13 residues. The V gene lost 5 bases and the J gene lost 9 bases, with 14 bases spanning the gap. CDR3 sequence reads: CASSPTLRGPQHF. The CDR3 nucleotides read TGTGCCAGCAGTCCGACTTTGCGAGGGCCCCAGCATTTT.

This clone came up a few times. The chain has TRBV15 and TRBJ2-1; TRBD1 agrees at 10 bases. CDR3 length: 16 amino acids. The germline CDR1 and CDR2 sequences are LNHNV and YYDKDF (reference sequence). V was clipped by 4 bases and J by 4 bases; unmatched bases: 7. This CDR3 is CATSTTTGGGYNEQFF. For the CDR3, the DNA is TGTGCCACCAGCACGACGACAGGGGGCGGATACAATGAGCAGTTCTTC.

V usage is TRBV27 and J usage is TRBJ2-3; TRBD2 matches at 10 bases. From germline, CDR1 is MNHEY and CDR2 SMNVEV (reference sequence). The ends lost 1 base at V and 5 bases at J; junction bases unmatched: 3. There are 15 residues in the CDR3. The CDR3 region has the DNA TGTGCCAGCAGTTTATTCCAGCGGGGGGGAGATACGCAGTATTTT. Residues: CASSLFQRGGDTQYF.

The V call is TRBV29-1, the J call TRBJ1-2; tentatively, D is TRBD1 (6 bases). This CDR3 has 12 amino acids. V lost 5 bases and J lost 5, with 12 bases in between. Germline V gives CDR1 SQVTM, CDR2 ANQGSEA. The CDR3 reads CSVSGVGYGYTF. The CDR3 bases are TGCAGCGTTTCAGGGGTTGGATATGGCTACACCTTC.

This sequence joins TRBV19 and TRBJ1-5; weak D call: TRBD1 (5 bases). The V gene lost 3 bases and the J gene lost 3 bases, with 15 bases spanning the gap. The CDR3 loop spans 16 amino acids. The germline V gene encodes CDR1 LNHDA and CDR2 SQIVND (reference sequence). The CDR3 region has the DNA TGTGCCAGTAGTATGGGGGGGATTGGTAACAATCAGCCCCAGCATTTT. This translates into CASSMGGIGNNQPQHF.

The chain joins TRBV2 to TRBJ2-2, with TRBD2 matching 7 bases. There are 18 residues in the CDR3. The V gene end was trimmed by 3 bases and the J gene end by 1 base; junction bases not matched to a gene: 11. Germline CDR1 reads SNHLY; CDR2 reads FYNNEI. The CDR3 DNA sequence: TGTGCCAGCAGTGAGACAGCCGGGGGGAGACGGAACACCGGGGAGCTGTTTTTT. Its protein is CASSETAGGRRNTGELFF.

In its sample, this clone was seen once. This CDR3 reads CASSAGPRDEKLFF. For the CDR3, the DNA is TGTGCCAGCAGCGCCGGACCCAGGGATGAAAAACTGTTTTTT. This sequence joins TRBV9 and TRBJ1-4; possibly TRBD1 for D (5 bases). CDR1 and CDR2 from the germline V gene are SGDLS and YYNGEE. The CDR3 is 14 residues long. V lost 3 bases, J lost 6 bases, and 12 bases lay in between.

The chain couples TRBV7-9 to TRBJ1-1; no definite D call. CDR1 is SEHNR, CDR2 FQNEAQ, per germline (reference sequence). Trimming left V 1 base short and J 6 bases short, with 6 bases between. The CDR3 extends over 12 amino acids. The CDR3 loop is CASSLGRAEAFF. The CDR3 region has the DNA TGTGCCAGCAGCTTAGGGAGGGCTGAAGCTTTCTTT.

The DNA for the CDR3 is TGTGCCAGCAGCTTTGAAGAGGTGAACACTGAAGCTTTCTTT. It is translated as CASSFEEVNTEAFF. The V and J genes are TRBV13 and TRBJ1-1, with D uncertain. Trimming left V 3 bases short and J 0 bases short, with 8 bases between. CDR1 PRHDT and CDR2 FYEKMQ come from the germline V gene (reference sequence). The CDR3 covers 14 residues.

The V call is TRBV9, the J call TRBJ1-2; 8 positions match TRBD1. CDR1 and CDR2 from the germline V gene are SGDLS and YYNGEE. CDR3 size: 15 residues. J lost 1 base, V lost 4 bases, and 6 bases had no gene match. CDR3 sequence (DNA): TGTGCCAGCAGCAAAACAGGGGGTGTTAACTATGGCTACACCTTC. This sequence encodes CASSKTGGVNYGYTF.

The chain carries TRBV9 and TRBJ2-3; 11 nucleotides match TRBD2. The germline V gene has CDR1 SGDLS and CDR2 YYNGEE. The trim removed 3 bases at V and 4 bases at J, leaving 7 bases unmatched. This CDR3 is 16 amino acids long. The CDR3 is CASSAMTSGVADTQYF. The CDR3 nucleotides are TGTGCCAGCAGCGCCATGACTAGCGGGGTGGCAGATACGCAGTATTTT.

The gene calls are TRBV7-9 and TRBJ2-2; TRBD1 agrees at 7 bases. The CDR3 is 16 residues long. The trim removed 5 bases at V and 1 base at J, leaving 7 bases unmatched. Per the germline V gene, CDR1 is SEHNR and CDR2 is FQNEAQ (reference sequence). This chain's CDR3 is CASSPTTGRNTGELFF. Written as DNA, the CDR3 is TGTGCCAGCAGCCCCACGACAGGGCGGAACACCGGGGAGCTGTTTTTT.